This TCR beta chain was captured by sequencing in a study of blood T cell repertoires in COVID-19. Only in-frame clones appear in the TCRdb table, and some are missing; sequencing was by immunoSEQ multiplex PCR. In the table there are 270,000 or so clones, roughly 90% of which are singletons. Note on this clone: At one end, the junction sequence differs from germline, possibly due to a read error. At the DNA level, this CDR3 is encoded by other sequences in the same sample as well.

The CDR3 runs to 14 residues. CDR1 and CDR2 (germline): MDHEN, SYDVKM. The sample comprised peripheral blood. The source is a woman in her thirties or forties who had recovered from COVID-19. V usage is TRBV28 and J usage is TRBJ1-5, with 9 bases matching TRBD1. CDR3 protein: CASTLQGANQPQHF. CDR3 nucleotide sequence: TGTGCCAGCACTTTACAGGGGGCGAATCAGCCCCAGCATTTT.